Each of the 7 T cell receptor beta chains below was sequenced from the same sample in a study of cytomegalovirus exposure and HLA in healthy donors. The study ran its PCR with 60 Vbeta and 13 Jbeta primers. This table comes from immunoSEQ multiplex PCR, and its TCRdb copy is limited to in-frame clones, with some not included. This table holds hundreds of thousands of clones, 75% to 80% found once. The sample consisted of PBMCs. Source of these receptors: a male donor in good health and CMV-seronegative.

This chain links TRBV5-6 with TRBJ2-1; maybe TRBD1 (6 bases). CDR3 length: 12 residues. Per the germline V gene, CDR1 is SGHDT and CDR2 is YYEEEE. V was shortened by 4 bases and J by 8 bases, with 10 bases between the two germline ends. The CDR3 is CASSPGGDEQFF. The CDR3, as DNA: TGTGCCAGCAGCCCTGGGGGCGATGAGCAGTTCTTC.

This rearrangement joins TRBV13 to TRBJ2-7; D unresolved. CDR1 and CDR2 from the germline V gene are PRHDT and FYEKMQ (reference sequence). This CDR3 is 13 amino acids long. The V gene lost 0 bases and the J gene lost 7 bases, with 10 bases spanning the gap. The chain's CDR3 is CASSLGRVWEQYF. The DNA for the CDR3 is TGTGCCAGCAGCTTAGGTCGGGTCTGGGAGCAGTACTTC.

The rearrangement uses TRBV5-1 and TRBJ2-5; 9 nucleotides line up with TRBD1. The J call may be in error: the DNA end matches TRBJ2-7 better. The CDR3 is 15 residues long. CDR1 and CDR2 from the germline V gene are SGHRS and YFSETQ. The CDR3 bases are TGCGCCAGCAGCTTGGAAGGGACAGGGTCAGGCGAGCAGTACTTC. As protein: CASSLEGTGSGEQYF.

The chain combines TRBV9 with TRBJ1-2; TRBD1 aligns across 8 bases. CDR3 length: 15 amino acids. Germline V CDR1 and CDR2: SGDLS, YYNGEE. The junction had 9 bases not matched to a gene; V was cut back by 2 bases and J by 6 bases. The CDR3 region has the DNA TGTGCCAGCAGCGTGTTACAGGGGGTCTCCAATGGCTACACCTTC. Translated: CASSVLQGVSNGYTF.

This clone turned up a few times. The gene calls are TRBV5-4 and TRBJ1-4, with D possibly matching TRBD1 (6 bases). Germline-derived CDR1 and CDR2 are SGHNT and YYREEE (reference sequence). This CDR3 spans 14 amino acids. V was cut by 4 bases and J by 5 bases, with 12 bases left in between. The CDR3 region is CASSLDRRNEKLFF. The CDR3 coding sequence is TGTGCCAGCAGCCTAGACAGGCGCAATGAAAAACTGTTTTTT. The full variable domain, in which reference TRBV5-4 and TRBJ1-4 provide the parts outside the CDR3, is ETGVTQSPTHLIKTRGQQVTLRCSSQSGHNTVSWYQQALGQGPQFIFQYYREEENGRGNFPPRFSGLQFPNYSSELNVNALELDDSALYLCASSLDRRNEKLFFGSGTQLSVL.

The genes are TRBV7-3 and TRBJ2-3; 9 bases line up with TRBD2. This CDR3 is built from 17 residues. The junction had 10 bases not matched to a gene; V was cut back by 5 bases and J by 1 base. The V gene's germline CDR1 is SGHTA and CDR2 FQGTGA. The CDR3 loop is CASSQHQRGARTDTQYF. CDR3 nucleotides: TGTGCCAGCAGCCAACACCAGCGGGGGGCCCGCACAGATACGCAGTATTTT.

The V gene is TRBV7-3, the J gene TRBJ2-3; 7 bases fit TRBD2. Trimming cost V 5 bases and J 1 base; bases outside gene matches: 9. The CDR3 is 16 amino acids. Germline CDR1 SGHTA, CDR2 FQGTGA. CDR3 bases: TGTGCCAGCAGCCCTGCGGGGGAACTTCGCACAGATACGCAGTATTTT. Its protein is CASSPAGELRTDTQYF. The complete variable domain, with remaining parts taken from reference TRBV7-3 and TRBJ2-3, reads GAGVSQTPSNKVTEKGKYVELRCDPISGHTALYWYRQSLGQGPEFLIYFQGTGAADDSGLPNDRFFAVRPEGSVSTLKIQRTERGDSAVYLCASSPAGELRTDTQYFGPGTRLTVL.